This T cell receptor beta chain was identified during a study of cytomegalovirus exposure and HLA in healthy donors. Study-level results: Earlier analysis looked at TCR beta V segments, and most were productive about 87% or about 30% of the time. TRBV6-2, TRBV6-3 and some other V segments were excluded as indistinguishable. Published work reported that the classifier diagnosed cytomegalovirus status with high specificity and sensitivity. The likely origin of a cluster of highly shared sequence variants was a sequencing artifact.

On this clone: The antigen is not known.

60 Vbeta and 13 Jbeta primers were used in PCR. Profiling relied on immunoSEQ multiplex PCR, and the TCRdb table lists in-frame clones only, not all of them. The sample carries approximately 190,000 clones, 84% recorded once. V was pared by 5 bases and J by 2 bases, with 10 bases between. From germline, CDR1 is KGHSH and CDR2 LQKENI. The CDR3 has 14 amino acids. The TCR sequence derives from a woman aged 50 to 60 in good health and CMV-seropositive. The chain uses TRBV18 and TRBJ1-5; D is uncertain. The sequenced sample consisted of PBMCs. CDR3 bases: TGTGCCAGCTCATCGGGATGGGGCAATCAGCCCCAGCATTTT. This encodes CASSSGWGNQPQHF. Looking up the rest from reference TRBV18 and TRBJ1-5 gives the full variable domain: NAGVMQNPRHLVRRRGQEARLRCSPMKGHSHVYWYRQLPEEGLKFMVYLQKENIIDESGMPKERFSAEFPKEGPSILRIQQVVRGDSAAYFCASSSGWGNQPQHFGDGTRLSIL.